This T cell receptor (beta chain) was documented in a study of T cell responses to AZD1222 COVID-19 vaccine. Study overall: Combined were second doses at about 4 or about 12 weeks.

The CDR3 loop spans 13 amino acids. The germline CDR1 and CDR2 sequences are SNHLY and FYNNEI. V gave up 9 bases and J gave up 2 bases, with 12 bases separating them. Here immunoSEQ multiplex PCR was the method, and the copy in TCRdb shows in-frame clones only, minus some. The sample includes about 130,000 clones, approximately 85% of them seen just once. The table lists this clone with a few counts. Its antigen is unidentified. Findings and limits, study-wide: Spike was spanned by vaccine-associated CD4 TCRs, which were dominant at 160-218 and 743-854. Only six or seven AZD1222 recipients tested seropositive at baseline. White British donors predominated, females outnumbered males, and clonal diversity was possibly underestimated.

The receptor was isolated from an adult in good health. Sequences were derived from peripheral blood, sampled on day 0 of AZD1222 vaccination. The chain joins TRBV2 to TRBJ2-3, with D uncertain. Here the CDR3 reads CASSQQITDTQYF. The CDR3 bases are TGTGCCAGTTCGCAACAGATCACAGATACGCAGTATTTT.